The clone carrying this T cell receptor beta chain was recorded once. This sample was taken from a study of a mutant IDH1 vaccine in newly diagnosed glioma. Sequenced by immunoSEQ multiplex PCR; TCRdb stores in-frame clones only, minus some. The sample includes about 66,000 clones, 80% to 90% of them seen just once. Indicated time point: baseline, week 1 (first vaccination visit). Treatment noted: pre-vaccination baseline after standard-of-care therapy. The V end lost 7 bases, the J end lost 6 bases, and 19 bases lay between the germline ends. The CDR3 is 15 residues long. Germline V gives CDR1 MNHNS, CDR2 SASEGT.

The sample in question was PBMCs, obtained from a glioma patient treated with radiotherapy, temozolomide or both. The chain couples TRBV6-1 to TRBJ2-1, with D unresolved. The source of this sequence is a young man with glioma. CDR3 in amino acids: CASTPDPARSNEQFF. As DNA, the CDR3 is TGTGCCAGCACGCCCGATCCAGCGAGATCCAATGAGCAGTTCTTC.